Below, 14 T cell receptor beta chains from the same sample are listed, as sequenced in a study of preoperative IRX-2 immunotherapy in early breast cancer. As to treatment: preoperative locoregional IRX-2 cytokine immunotherapy. Clones were read by immunoSEQ multiplex PCR, and TCRdb kept only the in-frame ones, dropping some. This sample has around 62,000 clones; roughly 95% occur once, and the top ten carry 1.5% to 2%. The specimen was obtained from a patient treated with IRX-2 immunotherapy. The receptors were sampled from a human donor with breast cancer.

The chain employs TRBV4-3 and TRBJ1-2; D remains unclear. This CDR3 spans 13 amino acids. V shed 1 base and J shed 6 bases, with 9 bases lying between them. CDR1 is LGHNA, CDR2 YSLEER, per germline. CDR3 loop: CASSQALGNGYTF. In nucleotides, the CDR3 is TGCGCCAGCAGCCAAGCTCTGGGGAATGGCTACACCTTC.

The CDR3 bases are TGTGCCAGTACGCTCGGCAATGAGCAGTTCTTC. This codes for CASTLGNEQFF. V is TRBV6-5 and J is TRBJ2-1; D is unclear. Germline CDR1 MNHEY, CDR2 SVGAGI. The CDR3 contains 11 residues. Deletions cut 9 bases from V and 6 bases from J, with 9 bases between.

The chain employs TRBV18 and TRBJ2-7; 7 nucleotides line up with TRBD1. CDR1 and CDR2 (germline): KGHSH, LQKENI. The V and J ends lost 0 bases and 4 bases, in that order; junction bases with no gene match: 6. CDR3 length: 15 residues. CDR3 residues: CASSPPSGQSYEQYF. CDR3 sequence (DNA): TGTGCCAGCTCACCACCTTCGGGACAGAGTTACGAGCAGTACTTC.

The V and J genes are TRBV6-1 and TRBJ1-3; perhaps TRBD1 as D (6 bases). V was clipped by 1 base and J by 2 bases, with 12 bases between them. This CDR3 is built from 16 residues. Per the germline V gene, CDR1 is MNHNS and CDR2 is SASEGT. The DNA for the CDR3 is TGTGCCAGCAGTGAAGGGGGGGCAGTTACTGGAAACACCATATATTTT. This encodes CASSEGGAVTGNTIYF.

This chain joins TRBV5-1 and TRBJ1-5; D gene unclear. The V end was cut by 2 bases, the J end by 6 bases, with 12 bases between. CDR3 length: 14 residues. Germline values: CDR1 SGHRS, CDR2 YFSETQ. CDR3: CASSFSSGGQPQHF. CDR3 coding DNA: TGCGCCAGCAGCTTTAGCTCAGGAGGTCAGCCCCAGCATTTT.

V and J are TRBV5-1 and TRBJ2-7; TRBD1 agrees at 9 bases. The CDR3 consists of 17 residues. Trimming cost V 0 bases and J 6 bases; bases outside gene matches: 13. Germline-derived CDR1 and CDR2 are SGHRS and YFSETQ. The CDR3 DNA follows: TGCGCCAGCAGCTTGGAGCTTACAGGGACAGGGAGGCCCGAGCAGTACTTC. Encoded protein: CASSLELTGTGRPEQYF. The variable domain in full, completed from reference TRBV5-1 and TRBJ2-7, reads KAGVTQTPRYLIKTRGQQVTLSCSPISGHRSVSWYQQTPGQGLQFLFEYFSETQRNKGNFPGRFSGRQFSNSRSEMNVSTLELGDSALYLCASSLELTGTGRPEQYFGPGTRLTVT.

This chain joins TRBV19 and TRBJ1-4; possibly TRBD1 for D (6 bases). Germline V gene sequence: CDR1 LNHDA, CDR2 SQIVND (reference sequence). V was clipped by 7 bases and J by 6 bases, with 15 bases between them. The CDR3 loop spans 14 amino acids. This CDR3 is CASTPLSGDEKLFF. DNA for the CDR3: TGTGCCAGTACCCCCCTTTCAGGGGATGAAAAACTGTTTTTT.

This clone was found once. This sequence joins TRBV7-2 and TRBJ1-5; D might be TRBD1 (6 bases). Germline-derived CDR1 and CDR2 are SGHTA and FQGNSA. The CDR3 is 14 residues long. Trimming cost V 4 bases and J 4 bases, with 11 bases left between them. Written as DNA, the CDR3 is TGTGCCAGCAGCTCGACAGGTGGTAATCAGCCCCAGCATTTT. Its translation: CASSSTGGNQPQHF.

The chain carries TRBV27 and TRBJ2-3, with 11 bases identical to TRBD2. V lost 6 bases, J lost 2 bases, and 7 bases stayed unmatched. This CDR3 comprises 16 residues. Germline V gene data show CDR1 as MNHEY and CDR2 as SMNVEV (reference sequence). DNA of the CDR3: TGTGCCAGCAGGAGGGGACTAGCGGAAATCACAGATACGCAGTATTTT. Translating it yields CASRRGLAEITDTQYF.

This rearrangement joins TRBV19 to TRBJ2-3; a weak D match, TRBD2 (6 bases). This CDR3 region has 13 residues. V lost 6 bases and J lost 2, with 9 bases in between. The V gene's germline CDR1 is LNHDA and CDR2 SQIVND (reference sequence). The DNA for the CDR3 is TGTGCCAGTAGCTGGACTATCACAGATACGCAGTATTTT. Translating it yields CASSWTITDTQYF.

J is TRBJ1-1 and V is TRBV4-1; TRBD1 might be the D (6 bases). CDR3 length: 15 amino acids. Trimming cost V 0 bases and J 0 bases, with 8 bases left between them. Germline CDR1 is MGHRA and CDR2 is YSYEKL. CDR3 coding DNA: TGCGCCAGCAGCCAAGATCAGGGGATGAACACTGAAGCTTTCTTT. It yields the protein CASSQDQGMNTEAFF.

The chain has TRBV7-2 and TRBJ2-3, with TRBD1 matching 9 bases. Germline V lookup: CDR1 SGHTA, CDR2 FQGNSA. The CDR3 spans 15 residues. J gave up 4 bases and V 5 bases, and 7 bases lay outside the gene matches. CDR3: CASSRSGTGPDTQYF. CDR3 nucleotides: TGTGCCAGCAGCCGATCCGGGACAGGGCCAGATACGCAGTATTTT.

This chain joins TRBV16 and TRBJ2-7; D is unresolved. Germline values: CDR1 KGHSY, CDR2 FQNENV. Trimming left V 4 bases short and J 0 bases short, with 10 bases between. This CDR3 has 14 residues. CDR3 amino acids: CASSLKGDSYEQYF. The CDR3 region has the DNA TGTGCCAGCAGCCTGAAAGGAGACTCCTACGAGCAGTACTTC.

The V call is TRBV2, the J call TRBJ1-1; 9 positions match TRBD1. V dropped 7 bases and J dropped 6; count of bases not matched to a gene: 6. Germline-derived CDR1 and CDR2 are SNHLY and FYNNEI. The CDR3 is made up of 13 amino acids. CDR3 loop: CASKGTGRSEAFF. CDR3 nucleotide sequence: TGTGCCAGCAAAGGGACAGGGAGATCTGAAGCTTTCTTT. Complete variable domain (other parts from reference TRBV2 and TRBJ1-1): EPEVTQTPSHQVTQMGQEVILRCVPISNHLYFYWYRQILGQKVEFLVSFYNNEISEKSEIFDDQFSVERPDGSNFTLKIRSTKLEDSAMYFCASKGTGRSEAFFGQGTRLTVV.